This T cell receptor (beta chain) was observed in a study of cytomegalovirus exposure and HLA in healthy donors. Study-level findings and limits: Being productive about 87% or about 30% of the time was typical of most TCR beta V segments in an earlier analysis. It was taken for granted in presence/absence analyses that sequencing depth across donors was roughly uniform.

The PCR made use of 60 Vbeta and 13 Jbeta primers. TCRdb keeps only in-frame clones here, not all; method: immunoSEQ multiplex PCR. This repertoire includes 140,000 to 150,000 clones. The donors (healthy individuals) were bone marrow donors. Sampled while nominally healthy, donors likely had unrecorded immune exposures. V was cut by 4 bases and J by 0 bases, with 9 bases left in between. The CDR3 consists of 14 residues. Germline V gene lookup returns CDR1 LNHDA and CDR2 SQIVND (reference sequence). Comment on this clone: The antigen remains unidentified.

This receptor was taken from a male donor in good health and CMV-seronegative. The chain uses TRBV19 and TRBJ1-1; D gene ambiguous. Input material: PBMCs. The CDR3 coding sequence is TGTGCCAGTAGTAGGGAGAAGGTGAACACTGAAGCTTTCTTT. It codes for CASSREKVNTEAFF.